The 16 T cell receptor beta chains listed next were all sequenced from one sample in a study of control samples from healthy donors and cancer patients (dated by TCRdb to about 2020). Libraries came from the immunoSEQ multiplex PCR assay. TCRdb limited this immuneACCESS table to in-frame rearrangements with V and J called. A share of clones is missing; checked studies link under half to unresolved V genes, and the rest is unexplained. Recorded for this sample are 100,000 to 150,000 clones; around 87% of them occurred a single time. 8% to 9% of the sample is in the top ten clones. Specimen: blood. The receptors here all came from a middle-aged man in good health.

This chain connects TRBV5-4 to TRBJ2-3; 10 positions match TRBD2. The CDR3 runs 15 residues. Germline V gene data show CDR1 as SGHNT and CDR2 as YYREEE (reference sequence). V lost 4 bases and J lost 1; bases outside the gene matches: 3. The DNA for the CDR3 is TGTGCCAGCAGCACTAGCGGGGTTCGCACAGATACGCAGTATTTT. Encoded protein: CASSTSGVRTDTQYF.

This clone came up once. The CDR3 sequence is CASSLRAGGAYTEAFF. The DNA for the CDR3 is TGCGCCAGCAGCTTGAGGGCAGGGGGCGCGTACACTGAAGCTTTCTTT. The V gene is TRBV5-1, the J gene TRBJ1-1, with 8 positions matching TRBD1. The V and J ends lost 1 base and 3 bases, in that order; junction bases with no gene match: 8. The CDR3 extends over 16 amino acids. Germline V lookup: CDR1 SGHRS, CDR2 YFSETQ.

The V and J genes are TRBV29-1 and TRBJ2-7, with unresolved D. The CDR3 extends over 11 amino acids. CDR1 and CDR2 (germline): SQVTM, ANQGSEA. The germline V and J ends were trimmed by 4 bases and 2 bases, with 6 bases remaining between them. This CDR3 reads CSVGKTYEQYF. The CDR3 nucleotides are TGCAGCGTTGGGAAAACCTACGAGCAGTACTTC.

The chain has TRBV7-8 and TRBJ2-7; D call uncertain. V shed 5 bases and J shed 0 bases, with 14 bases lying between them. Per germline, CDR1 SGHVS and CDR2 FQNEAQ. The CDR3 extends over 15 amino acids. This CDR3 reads CASSEGPNNSYEQYF. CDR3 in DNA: TGTGCCAGCAGCGAAGGACCCAATAACTCCTACGAGCAGTACTTC. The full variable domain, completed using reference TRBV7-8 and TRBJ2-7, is GAGVSQSPRYKVAKRGQDVALRCDPISGHVSLFWYQQALGQGPEFLTYFQNEAQLDKSGLPSDRFFAERPEGSVSTLKIQRTQQEDSAVYLCASSEGPNNSYEQYFGPGTRLTVT.

The CDR3 DNA reads as TGTGCCAGCAGCTTAGGGGGAATTGATGAAAAACTGTTTTTT. Amino acids: CASSLGGIDEKLFF. The chain links TRBV7-9 to TRBJ1-4; D remains ambiguous. There are 14 residues in the CDR3. The V end lost 1 base, the J end lost 6 bases, and 9 bases lay between the germline ends. Looked up from germline, CDR1 is SEHNR and CDR2 is FQNEAQ (reference sequence).

The CDR3 loop is CASSRSGGVINEQYF. The CDR3 coding sequence is TGTGCCAGCTCTAGGAGCGGGGGTGTTATAAACGAGCAGTACTTC. This chain joins TRBV2 and TRBJ2-7; 8 bases line up with TRBD2. Germline V gene sequence: CDR1 SNHLY, CDR2 FYNNEI. V trimming: 8 bases; J trimming: 5 bases; junction bases outside the gene matches: 14. The CDR3 runs 15 residues.

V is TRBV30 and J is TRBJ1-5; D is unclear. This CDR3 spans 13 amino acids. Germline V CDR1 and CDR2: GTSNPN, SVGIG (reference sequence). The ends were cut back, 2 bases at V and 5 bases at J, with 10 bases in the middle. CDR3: CAWSPQADQPQHF. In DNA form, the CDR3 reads TGTGCCTGGAGTCCCCAGGCCGATCAGCCCCAGCATTTT.

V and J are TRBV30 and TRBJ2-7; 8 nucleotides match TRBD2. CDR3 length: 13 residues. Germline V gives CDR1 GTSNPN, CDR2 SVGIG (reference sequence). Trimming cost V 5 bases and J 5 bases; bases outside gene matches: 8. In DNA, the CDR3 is TGTGCCTGGGCCGGGGCTAGCGGGCACGAGCAGTACTTC. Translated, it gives CAWAGASGHEQYF.

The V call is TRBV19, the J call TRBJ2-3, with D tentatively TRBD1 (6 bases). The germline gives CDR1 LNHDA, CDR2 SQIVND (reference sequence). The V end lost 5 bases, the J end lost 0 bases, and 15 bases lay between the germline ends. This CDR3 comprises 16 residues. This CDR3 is CASSPATGASTDTQYF. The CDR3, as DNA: TGTGCCAGTAGTCCCGCGACAGGCGCGAGCACAGATACGCAGTATTTT.

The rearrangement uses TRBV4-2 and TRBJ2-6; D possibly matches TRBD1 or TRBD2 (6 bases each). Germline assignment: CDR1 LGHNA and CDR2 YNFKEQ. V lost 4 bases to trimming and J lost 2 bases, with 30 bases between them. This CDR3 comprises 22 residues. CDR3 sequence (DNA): TGTGCCAGCAGCCCCCTAGGTGGGGGGCAAGGGACTGCAAGCGCTGGGGCCAACGTCCTGACTTTC. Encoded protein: CASSPLGGGQGTASAGANVLTF.

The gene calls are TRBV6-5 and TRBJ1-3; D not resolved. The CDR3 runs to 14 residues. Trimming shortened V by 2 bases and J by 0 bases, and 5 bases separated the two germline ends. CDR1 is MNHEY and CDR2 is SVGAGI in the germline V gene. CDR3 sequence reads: CASSYGSSGNTIYF. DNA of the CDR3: TGTGCCAGCAGTTACGGCAGCTCTGGAAACACCATATATTTT.

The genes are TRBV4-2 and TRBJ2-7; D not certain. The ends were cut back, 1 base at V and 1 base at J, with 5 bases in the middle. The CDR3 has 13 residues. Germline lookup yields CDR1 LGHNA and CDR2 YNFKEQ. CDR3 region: CASSQVGSYEQYF. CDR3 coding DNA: TGTGCCAGCAGCCAAGTGGGGTCCTACGAGCAGTACTTC.

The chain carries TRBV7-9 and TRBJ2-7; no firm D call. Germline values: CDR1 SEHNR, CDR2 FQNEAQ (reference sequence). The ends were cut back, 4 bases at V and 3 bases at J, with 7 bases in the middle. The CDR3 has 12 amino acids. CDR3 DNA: TGTGCCAGCAGCTCCACGAGCTACGAGCAGTACTTC. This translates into CASSSTSYEQYF.

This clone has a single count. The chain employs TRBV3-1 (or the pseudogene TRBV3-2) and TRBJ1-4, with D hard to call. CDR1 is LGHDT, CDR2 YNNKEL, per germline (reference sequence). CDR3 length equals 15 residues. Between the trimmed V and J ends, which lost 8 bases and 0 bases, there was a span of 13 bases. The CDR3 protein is CASGENAATNEKLFF. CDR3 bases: TGTGCCAGCGGCGAAAACGCCGCAACTAATGAAAAACTGTTTTTT.

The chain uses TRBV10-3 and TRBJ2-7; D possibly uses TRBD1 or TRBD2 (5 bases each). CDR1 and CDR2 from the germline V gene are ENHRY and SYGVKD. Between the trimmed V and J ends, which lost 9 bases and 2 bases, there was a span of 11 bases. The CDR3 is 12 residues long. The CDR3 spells CAIGTEAYEQYF. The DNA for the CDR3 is TGTGCCATAGGGACGGAGGCCTACGAGCAGTACTTC.

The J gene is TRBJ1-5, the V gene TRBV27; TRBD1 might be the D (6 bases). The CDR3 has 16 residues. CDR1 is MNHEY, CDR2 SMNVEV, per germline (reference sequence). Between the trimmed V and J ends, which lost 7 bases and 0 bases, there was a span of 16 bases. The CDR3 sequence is CASTTQGRYSNQPQHF. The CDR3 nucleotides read TGTGCCAGCACCACACAGGGCCGATATAGCAATCAGCCCCAGCATTTT.